This TCR beta chain originates from a study of T-cell reconstitution after alpha-beta-depleted transplantation in children. Study results and limitations: T cells produced anew were the main source of T-cell counts and diversity one year after transplant.

In its sample, this clonotype was seen a few times. Its antigen is not identified. Unique molecular identifiers were built into the TCRbeta library. One entry per CDR3 protein, called by TCRdb with MiXCR from the PCR reads. The sample shows 700,000 to 850,000 distinct CDR3 sequences, under 20% of them seen only once. The V end was cut by 0 bases, the J end by 5 bases, with 12 bases between. CDR1 and CDR2 from the germline V gene are SGHRS and YFSETQ. CDR3 length: 15 residues. The sequence derives from a male patient younger than 18 who had a stem cell transplant for acute lymphoblastic leukemia, so the T cells may come from the graft donor. The sequences come from PBMCs, mostly from graft donor cells, collected 360 days after TCRalphabeta/CD19-depleted stem cell transplant. The chain employs TRBV5-1 and TRBJ2-1; no clear D. The CDR3 loop reads CASSLGTRAHNEQFF. CDR3 bases: TGCGCCAGCAGCTTGGGTACCCGGGCTCACAATGAGCAGTTCTTC.